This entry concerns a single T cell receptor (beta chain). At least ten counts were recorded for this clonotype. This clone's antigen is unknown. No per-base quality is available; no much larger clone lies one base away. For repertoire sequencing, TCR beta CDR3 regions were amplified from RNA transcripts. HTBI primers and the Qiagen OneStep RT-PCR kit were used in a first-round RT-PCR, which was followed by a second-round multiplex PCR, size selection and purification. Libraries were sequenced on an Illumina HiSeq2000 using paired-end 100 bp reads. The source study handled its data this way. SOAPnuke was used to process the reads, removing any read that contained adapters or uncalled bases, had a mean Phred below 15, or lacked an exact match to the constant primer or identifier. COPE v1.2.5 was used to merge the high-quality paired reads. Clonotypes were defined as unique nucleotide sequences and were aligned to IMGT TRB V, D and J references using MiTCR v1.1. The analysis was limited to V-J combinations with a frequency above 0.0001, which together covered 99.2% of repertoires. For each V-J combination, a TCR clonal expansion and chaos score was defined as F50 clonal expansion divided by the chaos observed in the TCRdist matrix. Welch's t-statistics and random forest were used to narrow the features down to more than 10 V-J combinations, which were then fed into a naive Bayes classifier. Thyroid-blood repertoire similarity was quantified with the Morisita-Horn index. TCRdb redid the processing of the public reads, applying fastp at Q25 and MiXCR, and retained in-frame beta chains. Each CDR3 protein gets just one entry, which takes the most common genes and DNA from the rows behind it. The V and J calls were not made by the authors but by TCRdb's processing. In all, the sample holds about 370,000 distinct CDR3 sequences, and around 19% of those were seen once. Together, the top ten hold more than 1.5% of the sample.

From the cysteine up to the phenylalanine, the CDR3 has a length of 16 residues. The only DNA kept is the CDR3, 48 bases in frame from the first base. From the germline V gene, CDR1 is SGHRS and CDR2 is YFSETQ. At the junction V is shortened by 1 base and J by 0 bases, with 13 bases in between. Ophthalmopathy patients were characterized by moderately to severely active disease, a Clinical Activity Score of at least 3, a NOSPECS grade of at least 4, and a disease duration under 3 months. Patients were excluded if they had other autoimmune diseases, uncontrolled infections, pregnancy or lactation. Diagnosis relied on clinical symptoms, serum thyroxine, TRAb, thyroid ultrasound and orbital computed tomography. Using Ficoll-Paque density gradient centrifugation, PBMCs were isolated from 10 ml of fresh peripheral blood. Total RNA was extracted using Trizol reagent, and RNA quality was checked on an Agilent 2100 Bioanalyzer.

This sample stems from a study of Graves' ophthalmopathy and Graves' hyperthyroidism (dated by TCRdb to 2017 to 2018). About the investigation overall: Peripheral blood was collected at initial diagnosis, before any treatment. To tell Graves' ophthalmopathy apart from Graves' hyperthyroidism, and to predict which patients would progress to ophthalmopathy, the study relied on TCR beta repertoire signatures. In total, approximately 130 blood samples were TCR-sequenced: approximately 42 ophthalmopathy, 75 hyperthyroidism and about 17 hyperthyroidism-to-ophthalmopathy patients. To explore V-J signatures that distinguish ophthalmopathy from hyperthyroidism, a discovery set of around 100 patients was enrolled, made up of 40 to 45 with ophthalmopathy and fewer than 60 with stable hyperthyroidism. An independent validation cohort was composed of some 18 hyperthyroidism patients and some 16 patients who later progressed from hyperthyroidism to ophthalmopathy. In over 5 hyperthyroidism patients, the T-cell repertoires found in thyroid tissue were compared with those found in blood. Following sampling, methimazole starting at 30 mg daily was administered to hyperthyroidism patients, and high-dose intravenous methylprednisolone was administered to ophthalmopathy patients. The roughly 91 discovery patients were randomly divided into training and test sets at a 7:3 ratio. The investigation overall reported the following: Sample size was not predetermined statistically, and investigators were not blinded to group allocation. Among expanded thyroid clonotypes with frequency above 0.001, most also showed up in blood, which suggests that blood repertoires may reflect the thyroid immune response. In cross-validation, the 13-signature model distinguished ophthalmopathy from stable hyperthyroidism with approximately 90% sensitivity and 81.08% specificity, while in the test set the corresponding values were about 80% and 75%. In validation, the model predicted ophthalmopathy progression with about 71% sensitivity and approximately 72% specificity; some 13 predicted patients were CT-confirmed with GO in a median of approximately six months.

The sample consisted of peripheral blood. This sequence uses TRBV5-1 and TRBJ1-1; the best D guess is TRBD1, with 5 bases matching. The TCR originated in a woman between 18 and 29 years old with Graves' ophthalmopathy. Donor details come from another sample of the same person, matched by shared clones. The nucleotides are TGCGCCAGCAGCTTGAGAACAGGAGGGATGAACACTGAAGCTTTCTTT. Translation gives CASSLRTGGMNTEAFF.